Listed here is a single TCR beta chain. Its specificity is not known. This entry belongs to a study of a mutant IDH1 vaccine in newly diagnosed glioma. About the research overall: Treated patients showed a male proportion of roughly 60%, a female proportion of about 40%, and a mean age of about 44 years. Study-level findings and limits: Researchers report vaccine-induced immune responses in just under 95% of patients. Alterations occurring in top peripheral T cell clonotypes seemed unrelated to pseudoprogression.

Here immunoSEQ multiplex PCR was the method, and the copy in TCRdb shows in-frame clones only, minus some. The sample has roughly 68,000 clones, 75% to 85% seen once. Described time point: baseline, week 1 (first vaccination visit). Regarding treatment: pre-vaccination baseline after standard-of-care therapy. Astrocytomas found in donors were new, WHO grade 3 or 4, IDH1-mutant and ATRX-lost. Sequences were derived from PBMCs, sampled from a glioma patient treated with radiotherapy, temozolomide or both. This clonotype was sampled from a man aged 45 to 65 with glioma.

The CDR3: CASSPTGHVGGYTF. As DNA, the CDR3 is TGTGCCAGCAGCCCCACGGGCCATGTTGGAGGCTACACCTTC. The chain links TRBV7-2 to TRBJ1-2; the D is unclear. The CDR3 covers 14 residues. The germline V gene has CDR1 SGHTA and CDR2 FQGNSA. V lost 5 bases and J 8 bases, leaving 18 bases between the germline ends.